The entry below gives a single TCR beta chain sequence along with its context. Its antigen is unidentified. Trimming took 7 bases from V and 4 from J; bases not matched to a gene: 7. CDR3 length: 14 amino acids. CDR1 is SNHLY and CDR2 is FYNNEI in the germline V gene. These data belong to a study of lymphopenia after photon versus proton radiotherapy. Sequencing was performed with immunoSEQ multiplex PCR; in TCRdb, only in-frame clones are kept and a portion is missing. The sample holds thousands of clones, around 84% seen once. General study points: Only patients who died were analyzed for survival; proton advantage is unproven. Post-nadir diversity loss with photons came from oligoclonal expansion, particularly CD8+ Temra cells.

The source material was peripheral blood, sampled from a patient treated with photon-based radiotherapy. This clonotype was sampled from a man younger than 45 with gastric cancer. The chain combines TRBV2 with TRBJ2-3; 8 positions match TRBD1. The CDR3 region has the DNA TGTGCCAGCAATACAGGGGGGATGGCAGATACGCAGTATTTT. Translated, it gives CASNTGGMADTQYF.